This record looks at one T cell receptor (beta chain) sequence and its context. What it recognizes is unknown. Preparation of TRB cDNA libraries relied on 5' RACE carrying UMI labels. TCRdb reprocessed the 5' RACE reads; each CDR3 protein has one entry and no DNA is given. Its table records 75,000 or so distinct CDR3 sequences. This specimen belongs to a study of CXCR3-negative and CXCR3-positive naive CD8 T cells. General observations from the study: High diversity, comparable across both naive subsets, contrasted with much lower diversity in memory CD8+ cells. CXCR3-positive naive cells had more hydrophobic TRB CDR3s than CXCR3-negative naive cells.

Germline CDR1 reads SQVTM; CDR2 reads ANQGSEA. The CDR3 spans 16 residues. The chain links TRBV29-1 to TRBJ2-6; TCRdb's D call, TRBD1, is unchecked because there is no DNA. The TCR was taken from a human donor in good health. Some clones in this sample may be carry-over from other donors' samples. Sequencing was carried out using naive CXCR3- CD8+ T cells from blood. Subset defined: CD45RO-CCR7+CD27+CD95- naive CD8+ T cells lacking CXCR3 (TNR3-). CDR3 amino acids: CSANLGQPSGANVLTF.